A single sample is the source of the 8 T cell receptor beta chains below, sequenced in a study of blood T cells in healthy people across ages. Primed by a sample-barcoded 5' primer and a J-beta primer mix, a second PCR proceeded for about 7 to 12 cycles. Each CDR3 protein is one row after TCRdb ran MiXCR on the 5' RACE reads. Here the sample spans 850,000 or so distinct CDR3 sequences, under 35% being singletons. The sequencing sample was made of blood. The receptors here all came from a woman at least 80 years old in good health.

As concerns this clonotype: Being one base from a much bigger clone, this may be a read error. The chain uses TRBV12-3 or TRBV12-4 and TRBJ1-5; 7 nucleotides line up with TRBD1. The CDR3 has 15 residues. Trimming removed 6 bases from V and 9 bases from J; junction bases left unmatched: 14. The CDR3 nucleotides are TGTGCCAGCAGGCGTACAGGGGCGTCTCATCTGCCCCAGCATTTT. Translating gives CASRRTGASHLPQHF.

This clonotype was observed at least ten times. The rearrangement uses TRBV7-9 and TRBJ2-5; 7 nucleotides line up with TRBD1. Germline CDR1 is SEHNR and CDR2 is FQNEAQ (reference sequence). The CDR3 loop spans 17 amino acids. Trimming at V came to 3 bases and at J to 1 base, leaving 11 bases not matched to a gene. Here the CDR3 DNA reads TGTGCCAGCAGCTTTTCATCCACCACAGGGGTCCAAGAGACCCAGTACTTC. Translating it yields CASSFSSTTGVQETQYF.

This clonotype was recorded at least ten times. The rearrangement links TRBV7-9 to TRBJ2-1; 9 bases map to TRBD2. CDR3 length: 18 residues. The V and J ends lost 0 bases and 5 bases, in that order; junction bases with no gene match: 11. CDR1 SEHNR and CDR2 FQNEAQ come from the germline V gene (reference sequence). The CDR3 DNA reads as TGTGCCAGCAGCTTAGCGCGGTTAGCGGGGGACCTAGACAATGAGCAGTTCTTC. Its translation is CASSLARLAGDLDNEQFF.

Ten or more counts support this clonotype. V gene TRBV7-2 combines with J gene TRBJ2-7; perhaps TRBD2 as D (5 bases). Germline CDR1 is SGHTA and CDR2 is FQGNSA. Trimming shortened V by 5 bases and J by 1 base, and 12 bases separated the two germline ends. CDR3 length: 14 amino acids. For the CDR3, the DNA is TGTGCCAGCAGCCTCGGGGTGAGTTCCTACGAGCAGTACTTC. Translating gives CASSLGVSSYEQYF.

This clonotype was seen once. V and J are TRBV4-3 and TRBJ1-2; D is undetermined. Germline V gene data show CDR1 as LGHNA and CDR2 as YSLEER. V lost 4 bases and J 7 bases, leaving 13 bases between the germline ends. The CDR3 has 13 residues. The DNA of the CDR3 is TGCGCCAGCAGCCTAGAATTATCTAGTGGCTACACCTTC. Translated, it gives CASSLELSSGYTF.

Points on this clonotype: Sequence at one end of the junction differs from germline and may be a read error. The chain joins TRBV4-1 to TRBJ1-2, with D perhaps matching TRBD1 (5 bases). Germline CDR1 MGHRA, CDR2 YSYEKL. This CDR3 has 15 amino acids. The CDR3 coding sequence is TGCGCCAGCGGCCAAATGACAGAAGCTAACTGTGGCTACACCTTC. Amino acids: CASGQMTEANCGYTF.

On this clonotype itself: A junction boundary mismatches the germline segment, possibly from a read error. This rearrangement joins TRBV7-7 to TRBJ1-1; no clear D. There are 13 residues in the CDR3. Looked up from germline, CDR1 is SSHAT and CDR2 is FNYEAQ (reference sequence). This CDR3 reads CASSLDLGTEAFF. Written as DNA, the CDR3 is TGTGCTAGCAGCTTAGATCTGGGCACTGAAGCTTTCTTT.

There are many counts of this clonotype. The chain uses TRBV28 and TRBJ2-3; D call uncertain. Germline V gene lookup returns CDR1 MDHEN and CDR2 SYDVKM. The length of the CDR3 is 14 residues. Between the trimmed V and J ends, which lost 8 bases and 0 bases, there was a span of 12 bases. The CDR3 DNA reads TGTGCCAGCCGCTCGGGTGGTAGCACAGATACGCAGTATTTT. It specifies CASRSGGSTDTQYF.